The T cell receptor (beta chain) under discussion was sequenced for a study of shared clonotypes between healthy human individuals. General study findings and limits: Depth of sequencing was expected to influence donor clonotype sharing.

Germline V CDR1 and CDR2: SGDLS, YYNGEE. The CDR3 is made up of 14 amino acids. V was pared by 4 bases and J by 5 bases, with 15 bases between. Profiling relied on immunoSEQ multiplex PCR, and the TCRdb table lists in-frame clones only, not all of them. This table holds some 480,000 clones, around 80% found once. Genomic DNA came from around 84 million PBMCs in unsorted samples. Concerning this clone itself: As yet, its antigen is unknown.

Material for sequencing was PBMCs. V usage is TRBV9 and J usage is TRBJ2-5, with D hard to call. This TCR derives from a woman aged 40 to 50 in good health. Some clones in this sample may be carry-over from other donors' samples. DNA of the CDR3: TGTGCCAGCAGCTGGAGACCGGAGAGCGAGACCCAGTACTTC. The encoded protein is CASSWRPESETQYF.